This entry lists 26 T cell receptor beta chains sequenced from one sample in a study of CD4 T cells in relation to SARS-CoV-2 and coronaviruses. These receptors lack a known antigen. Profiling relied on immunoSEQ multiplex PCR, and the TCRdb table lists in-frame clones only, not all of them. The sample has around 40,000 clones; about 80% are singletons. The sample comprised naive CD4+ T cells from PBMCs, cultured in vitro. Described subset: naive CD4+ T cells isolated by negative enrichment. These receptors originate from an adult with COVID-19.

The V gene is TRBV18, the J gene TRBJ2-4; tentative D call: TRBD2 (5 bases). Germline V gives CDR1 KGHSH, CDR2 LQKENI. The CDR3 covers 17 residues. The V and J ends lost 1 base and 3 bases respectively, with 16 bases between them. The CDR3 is CASSPQSRVSYKNIQYF. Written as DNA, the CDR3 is TGTGCCAGCTCACCACAGTCGAGGGTTTCATACAAAAACATTCAGTACTTC.

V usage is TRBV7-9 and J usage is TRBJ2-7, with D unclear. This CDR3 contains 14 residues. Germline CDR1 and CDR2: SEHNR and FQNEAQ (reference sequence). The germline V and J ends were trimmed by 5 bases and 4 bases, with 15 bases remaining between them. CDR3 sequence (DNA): TGTGCCAGCAGCCCAGACTCGGGCTCATACGAGCAGTACTTC. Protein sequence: CASSPDSGSYEQYF. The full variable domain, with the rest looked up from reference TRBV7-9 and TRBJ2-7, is DTGVSQNPRHKITKRGQNVTFRCDPISEHNRLYWYRQTLGQGPEFLTYFQNEAQLEKSRLLSDRFSAERPKGSFSTLEIQRTEQGDSAMYLCASSPDSGSYEQYFGPGTRLTVT.

The CDR3, as DNA: TGTGCCTCGGACAGCCAATTATCCTACGAGCAGTACTTC. Translation: CASDSQLSYEQYF. This chain uses TRBV30 with TRBJ2-7; D might be TRBD1 (6 bases). This CDR3 has 13 amino acids. CDR1 is GTSNPN, CDR2 SVGIG, per germline (reference sequence). V was trimmed by 7 bases and J by 1 base, leaving 14 bases between them.

The CDR3 sequence is CASSPTSGANTGELFF. CDR3 nucleotides: TGTGCCAGCAGCCCTACTAGCGGAGCTAACACCGGGGAGCTGTTTTTT. This chain connects TRBV7-2 to TRBJ2-2, with 8 bases fitting TRBD2. This CDR3 is 16 amino acids long. Germline lookup yields CDR1 SGHTA and CDR2 FQGNSA. V was pared by 5 bases and J by 2 bases, with 7 bases of the junction left unmatched.

CDR3 loop: CASSPGGYSYEQYF. The CDR3 region has the DNA TGTGCCAGTAGTCCAGGGGGTTACTCCTACGAGCAGTACTTC. The rearrangement uses TRBV19 and TRBJ2-7; 7 nucleotides align to TRBD1. V dropped 5 bases and J dropped 0; count of bases not matched to a gene: 4. CDR3 length equals 14 residues. Per the germline V gene, CDR1 is LNHDA and CDR2 is SQIVND (reference sequence).

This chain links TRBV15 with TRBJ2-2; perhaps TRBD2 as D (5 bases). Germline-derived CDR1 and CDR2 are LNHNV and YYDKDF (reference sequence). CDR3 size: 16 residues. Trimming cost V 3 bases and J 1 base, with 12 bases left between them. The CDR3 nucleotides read TGTGCCACCAGCAGTCTCGTGAGCGGGAACACCGGGGAGCTGTTTTTT. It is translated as CATSSLVSGNTGELFF.

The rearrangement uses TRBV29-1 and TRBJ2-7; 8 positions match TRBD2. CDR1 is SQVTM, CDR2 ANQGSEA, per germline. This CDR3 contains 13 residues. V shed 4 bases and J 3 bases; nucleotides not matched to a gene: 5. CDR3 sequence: CSVGPGGSYEQYF. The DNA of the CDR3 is TGCAGCGTTGGGCCGGGGGGGAGCTACGAGCAGTACTTC.

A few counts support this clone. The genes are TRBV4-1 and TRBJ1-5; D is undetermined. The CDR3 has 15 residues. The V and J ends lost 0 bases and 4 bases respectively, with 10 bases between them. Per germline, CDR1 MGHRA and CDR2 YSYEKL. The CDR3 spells CASSQELGLNQPQHF. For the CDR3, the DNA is TGCGCCAGCAGCCAAGAATTAGGGTTAAATCAGCCCCAGCATTTT.

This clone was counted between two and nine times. This CDR3 is CASSIWEGFSGQPQHF. CDR3 sequence (DNA): TGTGCCAGTAGTATTTGGGAGGGGTTCTCGGGCCAGCCCCAGCATTTT. The chain employs TRBV19 and TRBJ1-5; weak D call: TRBD1 (5 bases). The V gene's germline CDR1 is LNHDA and CDR2 SQIVND (reference sequence). V shed 3 bases and J shed 7 bases, with 19 bases lying between them. The CDR3 spans 16 residues.

CDR3 bases: TGTGCCAGCAGTCCGGGACTAGCGGGAAGGCAGTTCTTC. Translating it yields CASSPGLAGRQFF. The rearrangement joins TRBV28 to TRBJ2-1, with 13 bases identical to TRBD2. This CDR3 is built from 13 residues. In germline, CDR1 is MDHEN, CDR2 SYDVKM. With 5 bases clipped from V and 12 bases from J, the junction kept 4 bases outside the gene matches.

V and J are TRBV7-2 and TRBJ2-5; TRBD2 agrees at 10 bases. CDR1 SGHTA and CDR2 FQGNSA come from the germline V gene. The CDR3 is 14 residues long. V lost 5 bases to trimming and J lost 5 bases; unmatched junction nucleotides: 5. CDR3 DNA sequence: TGTGCCAGCAGCCTGGGACTAGCGTGGGAGACCCAGTACTTC. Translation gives CASSLGLAWETQYF.

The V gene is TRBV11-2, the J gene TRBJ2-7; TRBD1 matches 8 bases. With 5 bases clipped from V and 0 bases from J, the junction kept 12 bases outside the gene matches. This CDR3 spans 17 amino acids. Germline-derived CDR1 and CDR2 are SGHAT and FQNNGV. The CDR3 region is CASSLYMTGADSYEQYF. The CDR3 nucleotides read TGTGCCAGCAGCCTTTACATGACAGGGGCCGACTCCTACGAGCAGTACTTC. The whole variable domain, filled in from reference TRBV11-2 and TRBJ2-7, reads EAGVAQSPRYKIIEKRQSVAFWCNPISGHATLYWYQQILGQGPKLLIQFQNNGVVDDSQLPKDRFSAERLKGVDSTLKIQPAKLEDSAVYLCASSLYMTGADSYEQYFGPGTRLTVT.

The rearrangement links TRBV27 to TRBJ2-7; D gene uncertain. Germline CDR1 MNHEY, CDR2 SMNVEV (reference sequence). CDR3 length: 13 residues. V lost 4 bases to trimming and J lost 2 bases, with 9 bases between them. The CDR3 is CASSSNGPYEQYF. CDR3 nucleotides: TGTGCCAGCAGTTCAAACGGCCCCTACGAGCAGTACTTC.

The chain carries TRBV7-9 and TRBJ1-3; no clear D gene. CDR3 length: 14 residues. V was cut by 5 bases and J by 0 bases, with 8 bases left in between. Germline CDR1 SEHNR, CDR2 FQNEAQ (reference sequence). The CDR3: CASSQVGSGNTIYF. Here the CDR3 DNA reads TGTGCCAGCAGCCAGGTCGGCTCTGGAAACACCATATATTTT.

CDR3 protein: CAIRAGTALNQPQHF. CDR3 in DNA: TGTGCCATCAGGGCCGGGACAGCCTTAAATCAGCCCCAGCATTTT. V and J are TRBV10-3 and TRBJ1-5; TRBD1 matches at 7 bases. The CDR3 is 15 amino acids. The germline V gene encodes CDR1 ENHRY and CDR2 SYGVKD. Trimming took 6 bases from V and 4 from J; bases not matched to a gene: 9.

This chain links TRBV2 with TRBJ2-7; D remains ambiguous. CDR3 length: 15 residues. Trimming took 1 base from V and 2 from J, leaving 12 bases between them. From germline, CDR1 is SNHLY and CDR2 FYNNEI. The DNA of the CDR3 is TGTGCCAGCAGTGAAGGGCAACCGGGCACCTACGAGCAGTACTTC. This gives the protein CASSEGQPGTYEQYF.

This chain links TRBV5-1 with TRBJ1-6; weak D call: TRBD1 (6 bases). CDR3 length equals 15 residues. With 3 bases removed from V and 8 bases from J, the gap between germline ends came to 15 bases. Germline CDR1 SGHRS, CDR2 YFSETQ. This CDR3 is CASSSGASGDSPLHF. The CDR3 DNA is TGCGCCAGCAGCTCGGGGGCATCCGGGGATTCACCCCTCCACTTT.

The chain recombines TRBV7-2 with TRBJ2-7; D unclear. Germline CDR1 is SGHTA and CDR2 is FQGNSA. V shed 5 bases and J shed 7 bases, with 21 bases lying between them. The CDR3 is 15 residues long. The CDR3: CASSPTSVMGWEQYF. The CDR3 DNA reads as TGTGCCAGCAGCCCGACATCGGTTATGGGTTGGGAGCAGTACTTC.

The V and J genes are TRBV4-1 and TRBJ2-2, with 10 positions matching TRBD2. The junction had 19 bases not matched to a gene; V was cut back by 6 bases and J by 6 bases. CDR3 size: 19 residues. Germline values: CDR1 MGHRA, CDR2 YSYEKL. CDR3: CASSVVPSGSRFRAGELFF. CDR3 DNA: TGCGCCAGCAGTGTGGTACCTAGCGGGAGTCGGTTCCGGGCCGGGGAGCTGTTTTTT.

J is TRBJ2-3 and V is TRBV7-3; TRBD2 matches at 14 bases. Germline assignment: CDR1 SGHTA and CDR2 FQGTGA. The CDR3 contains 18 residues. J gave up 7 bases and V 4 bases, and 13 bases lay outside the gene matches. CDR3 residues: CASSSPPGLAGAVNTQYF. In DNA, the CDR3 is TGTGCCAGCAGCTCACCCCCGGGACTAGCGGGAGCTGTGAATACGCAGTATTTT.

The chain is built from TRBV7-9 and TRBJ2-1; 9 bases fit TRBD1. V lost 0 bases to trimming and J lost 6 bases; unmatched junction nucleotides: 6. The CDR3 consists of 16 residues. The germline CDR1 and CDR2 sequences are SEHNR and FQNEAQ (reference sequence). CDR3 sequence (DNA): TGTGCCAGCAGCTTAGCGACAGGGGGTGCTCCCAATGAGCAGTTCTTC. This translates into CASSLATGGAPNEQFF.

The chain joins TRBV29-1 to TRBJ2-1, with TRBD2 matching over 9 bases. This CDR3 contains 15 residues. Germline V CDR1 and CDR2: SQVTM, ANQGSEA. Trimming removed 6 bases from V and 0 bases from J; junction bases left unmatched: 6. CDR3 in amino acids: CSVPSAGGSYNEQFF. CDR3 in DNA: TGCAGCGTCCCGTCAGCGGGAGGCTCCTACAATGAGCAGTTCTTC.

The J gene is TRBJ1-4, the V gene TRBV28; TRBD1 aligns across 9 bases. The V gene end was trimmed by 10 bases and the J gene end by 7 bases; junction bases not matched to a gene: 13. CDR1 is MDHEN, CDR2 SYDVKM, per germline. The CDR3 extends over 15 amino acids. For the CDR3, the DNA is TGTGCCACCATAAACCCGGGACAGGGAGTTGAAAAACTGTTTTTT. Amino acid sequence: CATINPGQGVEKLFF.

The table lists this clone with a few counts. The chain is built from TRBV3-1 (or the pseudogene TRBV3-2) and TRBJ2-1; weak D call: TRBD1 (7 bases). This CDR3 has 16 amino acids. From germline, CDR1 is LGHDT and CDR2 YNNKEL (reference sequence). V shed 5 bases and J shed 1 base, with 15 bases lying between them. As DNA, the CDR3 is TGTGCCAGCAGCGGCAGGGGGGCGAGTTCCTACAATGAGCAGTTCTTC. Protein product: CASSGRGASSYNEQFF.

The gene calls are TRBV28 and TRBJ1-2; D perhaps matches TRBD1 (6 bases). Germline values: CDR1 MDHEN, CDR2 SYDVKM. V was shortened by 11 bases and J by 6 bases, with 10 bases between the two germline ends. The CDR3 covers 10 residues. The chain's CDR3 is CAARGNGYTF. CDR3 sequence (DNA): TGTGCCGCCAGGGGTAATGGCTACACCTTC.

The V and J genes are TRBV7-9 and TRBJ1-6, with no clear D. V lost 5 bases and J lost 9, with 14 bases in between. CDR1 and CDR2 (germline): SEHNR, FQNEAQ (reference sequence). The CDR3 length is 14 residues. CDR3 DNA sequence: TGTGCCAGCAGCCTTATCCTGGAGGGTTCACCCCTCCACTTT. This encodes CASSLILEGSPLHF.